This is a list of T cell receptor beta chains from one sample in a study of OX40 agonist ivuxolimab in advanced cancers. Repertoires were generated with immunoSEQ multiplex PCR, while TCRdb's copy carries only in-frame clones and drops some. The repertoire includes around 38,000 clones, approximately 90% of them detected once, and 8% to 10% sits in the top ten. Here the sequenced sample was CD4+ or CD8+ T cells sorted from blood, taken in a trial of the OX40 agonist ivuxolimab. The receptors originated from an adult with an advanced solid tumor such as melanoma, head and neck, liver or kidney cancer. Both conserved end residues are part of each CDR3. D genes are given only for firm matches. Rows may omit the clone size; those that give it use once, few, many or a size class.

>NA|TRBV30|TRBJ1-5|NA
CAWSSPGGNQPQHF
TGTGCCTGGAGTAGTCCCGGGGGCAATCAGCCCCAGCATTTT
>NA|TRBV27|TRBJ2-5|NA
CASGQGTQYF
TGTGCCAGCGGTCAAGGGACCCAGTACTTC
>NA|TRBV19|TRBJ1-1|NA
CASQFGSYTEAFF
TGTGCCAGCCAATTCGGGTCCTACACTGAAGCTTTCTTT
>TRBD2|TRBV11-2|TRBJ2-1|few
CASSSIAGSYNEQFF
TGTGCCAGCAGCTCGATAGCGGGATCCTACAATGAGCAGTTCTTC
>NA|TRBV4-1|TRBJ1-3|NA
CASSQDPNAGNTIYF
TGCGCCAGCAGCCAAGACCCTAACGCTGGAAACACCATATATTTT
>NA|TRBV11-2|TRBJ1-1|NA
CASSSSRDGLDTEAFF
TGTGCCAGCAGCTCTAGTCGGGACGGATTAGACACTGAAGCTTTCTTT
>TRBD1|TRBV9|TRBJ2-1|NA
CASSGSGTGFYNEQFF
TGTGCCAGCAGCGGCTCCGGGACAGGGTTCTACAATGAGCAGTTCTTC
>TRBD2|TRBV6-5|TRBJ2-5|NA
CASSLLAGGRETQYF
TGTGCCAGCAGTTTACTAGCGGGAGGTCGGGAGACCCAGTACTTC
>NA|TRBV2|TRBJ1-5|NA
CASSEGVSPIGPQHF
TGTGCCAGCAGTGAAGGGGTCAGCCCGATTGGGCCCCAGCATTTT
>NA|TRBV27|TRBJ1-3|few
CASSLSPRNTIYF
TGTGCCAGCAGTTTGTCGCCAAGAAACACCATATATTTT
>NA|TRBV20-1|TRBJ1-6|NA
CTPGGSPLHF
TGCACCCCGGGCGGTTCACCCCTCCACTTT
>NA|TRBV29-1|TRBJ1-1|once
CSGTGYMNTEAFF
TGCAGCGGTACAGGGTACATGAACACTGAAGCTTTCTTT
>NA|TRBV11-2|TRBJ2-3|NA
CASSLRQTDTQYF
TGTGCCAGCAGCTTACGACAAACAGATACGCAGTATTTT
>NA|TRBV10-2|TRBJ2-1|NA
CASSGLGESKFNEQFF
TGCGCCAGCAGTGGCCTTGGCGAGAGCAAGTTCAATGAGCAGTTCTTC
>TRBD2|TRBV2|TRBJ2-2|NA
CATDRTSPGELFF
TGTGCCACAGACAGGACTAGCCCCGGGGAGCTGTTTTTT
>NA|TRBV6-5|TRBJ2-1|NA
CASSPFSGSYNEQFF
TGTGCCAGCAGCCCCTTCTCCGGCTCCTACAATGAGCAGTTCTTC
>TRBD1|TRBV6-5|TRBJ1-2|once
CASSYGTGGSGYTF
TGTGCCAGCAGTTACGGGACAGGGGGCTCCGGCTACACCTTC
>NA|TRBV28|TRBJ2-1|NA
CASRFGAREQFF
TGTGCCAGCAGATTCGGGGCCAGGGAGCAGTTCTTC
>TRBD1|TRBV5-6|TRBJ2-2|once
CASSFYLGRGTTGELFF
TGTGCCAGCAGCTTTTATCTCGGCAGGGGGACCACCGGGGAGCTGTTTTTT
>TRBD2|TRBV2|TRBJ2-3|NA
CASKRTSGSTDTQYF
TGTGCCAGCAAGAGGACTAGCGGTAGCACAGATACGCAGTATTTT
>NA|TRBV6-1|TRBJ2-1|NA
CASSEALTFEQFF
TGTGCCAGCAGTGAAGCGCTAACTTTTGAGCAGTTCTTC
>TRBD2|TRBV5-8|TRBJ2-1|NA
CASASSGRRKNEQFF
TGTGCCAGCGCCTCGAGCGGGAGGCGAAAAAATGAGCAGTTCTTC
>NA|TRBV7-3|TRBJ1-1|NA
CASSPQGSTEAFF
TGTGCCAGCAGCCCCCAGGGCAGCACTGAAGCTTTCTTT
>TRBD2|TRBV27|TRBJ2-7|medium-sized
CASSLGLAGSSYEQYF
TGTGCCAGCAGTTTGGGACTAGCGGGTTCCTCCTACGAGCAGTACTTC
>NA|TRBV11-3|TRBJ2-1|NA
CASSLDRGPSDEQFF
TGTGCCAGCAGCTTAGATCGGGGGCCCTCAGATGAGCAGTTCTTC
>TRBD1|TRBV7-9|TRBJ1-2|NA
CASSFHLGQENYTF
TGTGCCAGCAGCTTCCACCTTGGACAGGAGAACTACACCTTC
>NA|TRBV11-2|TRBJ2-1|NA
CASSFAGREQFF
TGTGCCAGCAGCTTCGCAGGGAGGGAGCAGTTCTTC
>NA|TRBV27|TRBJ2-3|NA
CASSLSGERVDTQYF
TGTGCCAGCAGTTTATCAGGGGAAAGGGTAGATACGCAGTATTTT
>NA|TRBV11-1|TRBJ2-2|NA
CASSLGMAAGELFF
TGTGCCAGCAGCTTGGGAATGGCAGCCGGGGAGCTGTTTTTT
>NA|TRBV5-6|TRBJ1-1|once
CASSGVGSWNTEAFF
TGTGCCAGCTCCGGAGTGGGGTCATGGAACACTGAAGCTTTCTTT
>NA|TRBV27|TRBJ1-5|NA
CASSSLGGNQPQHF
TGTGCCAGCAGTTCCCTGGGGGGCAATCAGCCCCAGCATTTT
>NA|TRBV5-6|TRBJ1-1|NA
CASSLLDTEAFF
TGTGCCAGCAGCTTGTTGGATACGGAAGCTTTCTTT
>NA|TRBV5-6|TRBJ1-2|NA
CASTGINYGYTF
TGTGCCAGCACCGGAATTAACTATGGCTACACCTTC
>NA|TRBV7-8|TRBJ2-5|NA
CASILRGETQYF
TGTGCCAGCATCCTAAGGGGGGAGACCCAGTACTTC
>NA|TRBV2|TRBJ1-2|NA
CASSEIRVSYYGYTF
TGTGCCAGCAGTGAAATTAGGGTCTCCTACTATGGCTACACCTTC
>TRBD1|TRBV27|TRBJ1-5|NA
CASSLTGVNQPQHF
TGTGCCAGCAGTCTGACAGGGGTTAATCAGCCCCAGCATTTT
>NA|TRBV27|TRBJ1-5|once
CASSLIGQPQHF
TGTGCCAGCAGTTTGATAGGTCAGCCCCAGCATTTT
>NA|TRBV10-2|TRBJ2-1|NA
CASSVEGPSYNEQFF
TGCGCCAGCAGTGTTGAAGGGCCATCCTACAATGAGCAGTTCTTC
>NA|TRBV27|TRBJ2-3|NA
CASSFLGSDTQYF
TGTGCCAGCAGTTTTTTAGGGTCAGATACGCAGTATTTT
>TRBD2|TRBV5-4|TRBJ2-7|NA
CASSLDSGSAYEQYF
TGTGCCAGCAGCTTGGATAGCGGGAGTGCCTACGAGCAGTACTTC
>NA|TRBV5-6|TRBJ2-3|NA
CASSLGGTSTDTQYF
TGTGCCAGCAGCTTGGGCGGAACAAGCACAGATACGCAGTATTTT
>NA|TRBV28|TRBJ1-3|once
CASGLPSGNTIYF
TGTGCCAGCGGCCTGCCCTCTGGAAACACCATATATTTT
>TRBD1|TRBV6-1|TRBJ1-6|NA
CASSEAGTGSPLHF
TGTGCCAGCAGTGAAGCGGGGACAGGATCACCCCTCCACTTT
>NA|TRBV4-1|TRBJ1-2|few
CASSQELGGLDYGYTF
TGCGCCAGCAGCCAAGAATTGGGGGGGCTGGACTATGGCTACACCTTC
>NA|TRBV4-2|TRBJ1-1|NA
CASSLGQLNTEAFF
TGTGCCAGCAGCTTGGGCCAGCTGAACACTGAAGCTTTCTTT
>TRBD2|TRBV5-5|TRBJ2-3|NA
CASSPDGTSGILDTQYF
TGTGCCAGCAGCCCCGACGGGACTAGCGGGATCTTAGATACGCAGTATTTT
>NA|TRBV5-4|TRBJ1-1|few
CASSLSTSEAFF
TGTGCCAGCAGCTTGTCGACAAGCGAAGCTTTCTTT
>NA|TRBV4-1|TRBJ1-1|once
CASSQSSMNTEAFF
TGCGCCAGCAGCCAGAGCTCCATGAACACTGAAGCTTTCTTT
>NA|TRBV7-8|TRBJ2-1|NA
CASRPKPPPPNEQFF
TGTGCCAGCAGACCTAAACCTCCCCCCCCCAATGAGCAGTTCTTC
>NA|TRBV5-6|TRBJ1-5|NA
CASSLRRVSNQPQHF
TGTGCCAGCAGCTTGAGGCGGGTTAGCAATCAGCCCCAGCATTTT
>NA|TRBV27|TRBJ1-1|once
CASHRPGAGNTEAFF
TGTGCCAGCCACCGGCCCGGGGCCGGGAACACTGAAGCTTTCTTT
>NA|TRBV21-1|TRBJ1-2|NA
CASSWVDGYTF
TGTGCCAGCAGCTGGGTGGATGGCTACACCTTC
>NA|TRBV5-6|TRBJ1-1|NA
CASRLGRNTEAFF
TGTGCCAGCAGGCTAGGGAGGAACACTGAAGCTTTCTTT
>NA|TRBV19|TRBJ1-2|NA
CASSFGLAGYTF
TGTGCCAGTAGTTTCGGACTCGCCGGCTACACCTTC
>NA|TRBV21-1|TRBJ2-5|NA
CASSPRDRGHGETQYF
TGTGCCAGCAGCCCGCGGGACAGGGGGCATGGTGAGACCCAGTACTTC
>NA|TRBV7-9|TRBJ1-2|NA
CASSLGGRVGYTF
TGTGCCAGCAGCTTAGGAGGGAGGGTTGGCTACACCTTC
>NA|TRBV18|TRBJ2-3|NA
CASSPRGGTDTQYF
TGTGCCAGCTCACCACGGGGGGGCACAGATACGCAGTATTTT
>NA|TRBV2|TRBJ1-1|NA
CASSDTGRRAFF
TGTGCCAGCAGTGACACCGGCCGGAGGGCTTTCTTT
>NA|TRBV12-1|TRBJ2-2|once
CASRRLLAGAHTGELFF
TGTGCCAGCAGGAGGTTACTAGCGGGAGCCCACACCGGGGAGCTGTTTTTT
>TRBD2|TRBV11-2|TRBJ2-2|once
CASSLDHSGSGKPNTGELFF
TGTGCCAGCAGCTTAGATCATAGCGGGAGTGGTAAGCCGAACACCGGGGAGCTGTTTTTT